The clone carrying this T cell receptor (beta chain) was recorded at least ten times. What it binds is unknown. Time point: newly diagnosed GD, antithyroid drugs for less than 3 months. PBMC-extracted RNA yielded the TCR library. This record belongs to a study of regulatory T cells in long-lasting Graves disease. Findings of the study overall: Lower TCR diversity characterized persistent Graves' patients relative to newly diagnosed patients. The work looked only at peripheral blood and did not look at thyroid tissue.

Construction of the TCR beta libraries employed iRepertoire HTBI primers in conjunction with Arm-PCR of CDR3 regions. TCRdb reprocessed the multiplex PCR reads with MiXCR, giving one entry per CDR3 protein. Of approximately 400,000 distinct CDR3 sequences in the sample, 14% to 15% were seen once. The CDR3 is made up of 16 amino acids. In germline, CDR1 is SGHRS, CDR2 YFSETQ. V lost 2 bases to trimming and J lost 0 bases, with 14 bases between them. These data were also reused for a study on T cells in Graves' hyperthyroidism and ophthalmopathy. That paper adds: Peripheral blood also featured most of the thyroid clonotypes expanded above 0.001.

This sample comprised peripheral blood mononuclear cells (PBMCs), obtained at new diagnosis, from a patient treated with antithyroid drugs. The clonotype was recovered from a woman aged 25 to 39 with Graves disease. The gene calls are TRBV5-1 and TRBJ1-1; tentative D call: TRBD1 (5 bases). The DNA of the CDR3 is TGCGCCAGCAGCTTTGGGGTCGGGGCCCTGAACACTGAAGCTTTCTTT. This encodes CASSFGVGALNTEAFF.